This T cell receptor (beta chain) stems from a study of blood T cell repertoires in COVID-19. Study processing details: For nucleated cells, counts were estimated from reference gene primer amplification. Sequencing was performed with immunoSEQ multiplex PCR; in TCRdb, only in-frame clones are kept and a portion is missing. Clone size and V and J calls were adopted from that table, with D and trimming inferred from the DNA. Here the sample spans about 15,000 clones, roughly 90% being singletons. The sequenced sample consisted of peripheral blood. This sequence originates from a human donor in a cohort sampled during active COVID-19.

This CDR3 reads CASSARQDNEQFF. CDR3 nucleotide sequence: TGTGCCAGCAGCGCCCGACAGGACAATGAGCAGTTCTTC. The chain joins TRBV9 to TRBJ2-1, with D possibly matching TRBD1 (6 bases). V was clipped by 3 bases and J by 5 bases, with 9 bases between them. The germline V gene has CDR1 SGDLS and CDR2 YYNGEE. The CDR3 extends over 13 amino acids.